This TCR beta chain appears in the sequencing data of a study of blood T cell repertoires in COVID-19. Study information: Material from acute and convalescent COVID-19 was sourced from the United States, Italy and Spain.

CDR3 length: 17 residues. Germline V lookup: CDR1 ENHRY, CDR2 SYGVKD. Trimming shortened V by 6 bases and J by 0 bases, and 18 bases separated the two germline ends. The repertoire was sequenced with immunoSEQ multiplex PCR; TCRdb's copy has only in-frame clones and lacks some. The repertoire holds 140,000 or so clones, with approximately 86% as singletons. Those who participated ranged in age from roughly 18 to 95 years and resided in approximately 26 US areas. The material sequenced was PBMCs or T cells enriched from blood (not recorded which). The chain couples TRBV10-3 to TRBJ1-3; D may be TRBD1 (5 bases). This TCR was sampled from a woman aged 40 to 49 who had recovered from COVID-19. CDR3 nucleotide sequence: TGTGCCATCAGCAGCCTACAGGTTAGCAACTCTGGAAACACCATATATTTT. Protein sequence: CAISSLQVSNSGNTIYF.